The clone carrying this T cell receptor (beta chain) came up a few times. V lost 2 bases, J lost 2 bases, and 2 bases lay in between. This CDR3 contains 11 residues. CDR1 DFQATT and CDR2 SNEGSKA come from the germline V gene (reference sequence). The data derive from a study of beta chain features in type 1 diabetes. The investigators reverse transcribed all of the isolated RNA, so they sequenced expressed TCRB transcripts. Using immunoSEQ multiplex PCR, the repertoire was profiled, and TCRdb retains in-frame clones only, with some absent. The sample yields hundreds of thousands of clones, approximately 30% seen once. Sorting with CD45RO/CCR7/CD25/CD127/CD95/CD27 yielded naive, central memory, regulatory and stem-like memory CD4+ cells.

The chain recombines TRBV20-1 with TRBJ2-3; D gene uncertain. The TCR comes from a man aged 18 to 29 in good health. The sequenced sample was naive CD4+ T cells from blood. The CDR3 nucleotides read TGCAGTGCTAGATTCACAGATACGCAGTATTTT. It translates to CSARFTDTQYF.